This paragraph covers one TCR beta chain sequence. Its specificity is not known. This specimen belongs to a study of T cell responses to AZD1222 COVID-19 vaccine. Study observations and caveats: Spike was spanned by vaccine-associated CD4 TCRs, which were dominant at 160-218 and 743-854. The donor cohort was predominantly white British with a female majority, and clonal diversity may have been underestimated. Close to half of spike-specific TCRs reportedly recognize unmutated variant regions. It was only after the peak T cell response that any repertoires were sampled.

Here immunoSEQ multiplex PCR was the method, and the copy in TCRdb shows in-frame clones only, minus some. The top ten hold roughly 1% of the sample, which has 210,000 or so clones, approximately 94% seen once. The germline V gene encodes CDR1 LNHDA and CDR2 SQIVND (reference sequence). CDR3 length equals 14 residues. Unmatched junction bases numbered 14, after V lost 10 bases and J lost 8 bases. This TCR was recovered from an adult in good health. The specimen was peripheral blood, collected on day 0 of MenACWY control vaccination. This chain links TRBV19 with TRBJ1-2, with 9 bases identical to TRBD1. CDR3 residues: CATDWTGAGGGYTF. In nucleotides, the CDR3 is TGTGCCACCGATTGGACAGGGGCTGGTGGAGGCTACACCTTC. Looking up the rest from reference TRBV19 and TRBJ1-2 gives the full variable domain: DGGITQSPKYLFRKEGQNVTLSCEQNLNHDAMYWYRQDPGQGLRLIYYSQIVNDFQKGDIAEGYSVSREKKESFPLTVTSAQKNPTAFYLCATDWTGAGGGYTFGSGTRLTVV.